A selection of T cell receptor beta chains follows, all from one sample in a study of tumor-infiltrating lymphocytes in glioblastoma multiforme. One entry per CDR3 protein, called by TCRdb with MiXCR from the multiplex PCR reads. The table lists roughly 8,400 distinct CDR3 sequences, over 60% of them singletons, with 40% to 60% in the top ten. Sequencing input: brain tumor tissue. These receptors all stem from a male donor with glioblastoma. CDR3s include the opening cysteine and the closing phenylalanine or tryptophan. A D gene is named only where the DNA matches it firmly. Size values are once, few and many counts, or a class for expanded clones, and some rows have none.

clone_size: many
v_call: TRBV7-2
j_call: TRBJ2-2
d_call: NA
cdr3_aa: CASSLGNTGELFF
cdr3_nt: TGTGCCAGCAGCTTAGGAAACACCGGGGAGCTGTTTTTT

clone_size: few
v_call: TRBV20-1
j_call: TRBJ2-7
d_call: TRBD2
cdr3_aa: CSARGLAGGLYEQYF
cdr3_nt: TGCAGTGCTAGAGGGCTAGCGGGAGGGTTGTACGAGCAGTACTTC

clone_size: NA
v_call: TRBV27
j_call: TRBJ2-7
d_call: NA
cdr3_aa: CASSSPPTGREQYF
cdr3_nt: TGTGCCAGCAGCTCCCCCCCAACTGGGAGGGAGCAGTACTTC

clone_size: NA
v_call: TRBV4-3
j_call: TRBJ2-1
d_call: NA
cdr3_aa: CASTQVTGEQFF
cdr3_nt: TGCGCCAGCACCCAAGTTACGGGAGAGCAGTTCTTC

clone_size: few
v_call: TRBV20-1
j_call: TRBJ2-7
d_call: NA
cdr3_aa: CNARASGLSEEQYF
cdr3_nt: TGCAATGCTAGAGCCTCGGGACTCTCGGAGGAGCAGTACTTC

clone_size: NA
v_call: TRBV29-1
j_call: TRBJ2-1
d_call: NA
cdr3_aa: CSGTGTYSYEQFF
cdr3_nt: TGCAGCGGTACCGGGACTTACTCCTACGAGCAGTTCTTC

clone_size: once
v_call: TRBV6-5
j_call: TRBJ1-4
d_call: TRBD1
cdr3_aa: CASRQGGGDKKLFF
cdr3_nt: TGTGCCAGCAGGCAGGGGGGCGGGGATAAAAAACTGTTTTTC

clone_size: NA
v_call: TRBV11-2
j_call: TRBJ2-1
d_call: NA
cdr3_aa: CASGLEVSSYNEQFF
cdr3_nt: TGTGCCAGCGGCTTAGAGGTTAGCTCCTACAATGAGCAGTTCTTC

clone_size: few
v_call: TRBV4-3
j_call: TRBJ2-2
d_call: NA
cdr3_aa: CASSEDSNTGELFF
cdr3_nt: TGCGCCAGCAGCGAGGACAGTAACACCGGGGAGCTGTTTTTT

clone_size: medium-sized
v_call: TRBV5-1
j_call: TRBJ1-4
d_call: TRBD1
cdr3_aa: CASSYTGAVTNEKLFF
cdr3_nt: TGCGCCAGCAGCTACACAGGGGCAGTAACTAATGAAAAACTGTTTTTT

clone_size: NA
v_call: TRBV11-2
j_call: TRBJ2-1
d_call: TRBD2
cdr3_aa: CTSSYGTSGLDEQIF
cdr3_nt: TGTACCAGCAGCTATGGGACTAGCGGGTTAGATGAGCAGATCTTC

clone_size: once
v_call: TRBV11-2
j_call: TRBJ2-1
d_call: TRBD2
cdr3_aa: CASSYGTSELNKQFF
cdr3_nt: TGCGCCAGCAGCTATGGGACTAGCGAGTTAAATAAGCAGTTCTTC

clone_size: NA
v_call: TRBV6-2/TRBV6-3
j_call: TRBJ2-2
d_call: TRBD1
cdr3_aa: CASRWTGDTGELFF
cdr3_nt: TGTGCCAGCAGATGGACAGGGGACACCGGGGAGCTGTTTTTT

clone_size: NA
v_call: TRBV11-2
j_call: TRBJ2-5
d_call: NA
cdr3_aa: CASCLVVALQETQYF
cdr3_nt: TGTGCCAGCTGCTTAGTAGTGGCCTTGCAAGAGACACAGTACTTC

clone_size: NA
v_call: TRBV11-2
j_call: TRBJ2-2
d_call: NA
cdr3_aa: CASAPSFGQGLAVNTGELLF
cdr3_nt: TGTGCCAGCGCCCCCTCATTCGGCCAAGGGCTAGCTGTAAACACCGGGGAGCTGCTTTTT

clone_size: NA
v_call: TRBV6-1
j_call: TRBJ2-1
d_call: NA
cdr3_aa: CDSNEGRNEQFF
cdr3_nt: TGTGACAGCAATGAAGGAAGGAATGAGCAGTTCTTC

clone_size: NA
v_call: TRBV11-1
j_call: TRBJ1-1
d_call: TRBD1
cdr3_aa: CASFPGTGGTEAFF
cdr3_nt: TGTGCCAGCTTCCCGGGGACAGGGGGCACTGAAGCTTTCTTT

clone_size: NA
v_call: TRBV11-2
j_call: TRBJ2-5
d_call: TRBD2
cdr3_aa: CASSLAGRGGQETQYF
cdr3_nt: TGTGCCAGCAGCTTAGCGGGGAGGGGCGGGCAAGAGACCCAGTACTTC

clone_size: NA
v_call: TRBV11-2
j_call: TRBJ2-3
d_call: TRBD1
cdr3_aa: CTSSLQGVADMQYF
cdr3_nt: TGTACCAGCAGCTTACAGGGGGTGGCAGATATGCAGTATTTT

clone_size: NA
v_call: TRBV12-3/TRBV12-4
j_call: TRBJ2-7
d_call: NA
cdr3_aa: CASSPGGVSYEQYF
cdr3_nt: TGTGCCAGCAGCCCAGGTGGAGTCTCCTACGAGCAGTACTTC

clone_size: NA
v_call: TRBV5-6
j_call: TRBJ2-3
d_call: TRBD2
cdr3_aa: CVSSAGTTNTDTQYF
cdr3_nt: TGTGTCAGCAGCGCCGGGACTACAAACACAGATACGCAGTATTTT

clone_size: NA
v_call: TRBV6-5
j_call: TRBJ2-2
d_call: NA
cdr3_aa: CASSYMPGVSTGELFF
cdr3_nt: TGTGCCAGCAGTTACATGCCAGGGGTGAGTACCGGGGAGCTGTTTTTT

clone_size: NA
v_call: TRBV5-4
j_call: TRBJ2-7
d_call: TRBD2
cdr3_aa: CASSLGSGSPHEQYF
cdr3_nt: TGTGCCAGCAGCTTGGGTAGCGGGAGTCCCCACGAGCAGTACTTT

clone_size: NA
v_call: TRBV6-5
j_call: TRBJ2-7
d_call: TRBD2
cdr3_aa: CASSYGLAGRWDYEQCF
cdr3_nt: TGTGCCAGCAGTTACGGACTAGCGGGGAGGTGGGACTACGAGCAGTGCTTC

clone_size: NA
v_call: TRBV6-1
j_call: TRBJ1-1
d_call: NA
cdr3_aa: CASSLNRDTEAFF
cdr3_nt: TGTGCCAGCAGTCTTAACAGGGACACTGAAGCTTTCTTT

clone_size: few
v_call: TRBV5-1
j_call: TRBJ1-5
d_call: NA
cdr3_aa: CASGPEDLIHQPQHF
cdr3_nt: TGCGCCAGCGGGCCGGAGGACCTAATTCATCAGCCCCAGCATTTT

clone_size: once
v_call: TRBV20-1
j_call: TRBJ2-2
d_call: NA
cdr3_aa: CSARDNGEPFF
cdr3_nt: TGCAGTGCTAGGGATAACGGGGAGCCGTTTTTT

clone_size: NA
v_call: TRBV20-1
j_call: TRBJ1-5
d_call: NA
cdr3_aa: CSARALSNQPQHF
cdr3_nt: TGCAGTGCGCGAGCACTTAGCAATCAGCCCCAGCATTTT

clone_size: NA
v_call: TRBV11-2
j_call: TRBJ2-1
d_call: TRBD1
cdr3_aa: CASSLAVRGPRNEQFF
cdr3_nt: TGTGCCAGCAGCTTAGCAGTAAGGGGGCCCCGCAATGAGCAGTTCTTC

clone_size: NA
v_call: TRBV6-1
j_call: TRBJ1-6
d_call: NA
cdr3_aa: CVSSVEGMPDSPLHF
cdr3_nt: TGTGTCAGCAGTGTAGAGGGGATGCCGGATTCACCCCTCCACTTT

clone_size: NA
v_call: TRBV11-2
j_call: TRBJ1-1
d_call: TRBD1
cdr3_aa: CASSQRTGGTGTEAFF
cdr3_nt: TGTGCCAGCAGCCAGAGGACAGGGGGTACGGGCACTGAAGCTTTCTTT

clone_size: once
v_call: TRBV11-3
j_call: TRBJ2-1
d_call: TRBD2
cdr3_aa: CASSSELSGRTFTMGNEEFF
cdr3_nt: TGTGCCAGCAGCTCCGAACTGAGCGGGAGGACCTTCACCATGGGCAATGAGGAGTTCTTC

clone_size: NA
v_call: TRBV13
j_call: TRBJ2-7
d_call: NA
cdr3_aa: CASSYGGSSYEQNF
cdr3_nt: TGTGCCAGCAGCTACGGAGGGAGCTCCTACGAGCAGAACTTC

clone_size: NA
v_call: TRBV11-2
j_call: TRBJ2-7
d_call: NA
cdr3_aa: CASSLSSGPSYEQYF
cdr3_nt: TGTGCCAGCAGCTTAAGCTCAGGGCCTTCCTACGAGCAGTACTTC

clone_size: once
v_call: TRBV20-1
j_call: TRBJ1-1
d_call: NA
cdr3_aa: CSASAPNNEAFF
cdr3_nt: TGCAGTGCTAGTGCCCCAAACAATGAAGCTTTCTTT

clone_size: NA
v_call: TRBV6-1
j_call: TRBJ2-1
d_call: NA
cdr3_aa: CASSKEVAYNEQFF
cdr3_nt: TGTGCCAGCAGTAAAGAAGTAGCATACAATGAGCAGTTCTTC

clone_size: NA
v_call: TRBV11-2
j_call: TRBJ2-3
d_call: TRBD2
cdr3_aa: CASSSVTGRLAGLGTDTQYF
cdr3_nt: TGTGCCAGCAGCTCCGTGACAGGGAGACTAGCGGGACTGGGCACAGATACGCAGTATTTT

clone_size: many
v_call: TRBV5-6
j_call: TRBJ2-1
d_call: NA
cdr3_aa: CASSLWGDGSYNEQFF
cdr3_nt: TGTGCCAGCAGCTTGTGGGGGGACGGTTCCTACAATGAGCAGTTCTTC

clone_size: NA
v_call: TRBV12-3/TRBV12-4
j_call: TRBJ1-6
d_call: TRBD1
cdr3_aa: CASSRQGKHNSPLHF
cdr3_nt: TGTGCCAGCAGTCGACAGGGAAAACATAATTCACCCCTCCACTTT

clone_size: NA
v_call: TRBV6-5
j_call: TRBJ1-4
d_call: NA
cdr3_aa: CASSRARGEKLFF
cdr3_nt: TGTGCCAGCAGCCGGGCACGAGGTGAAAAACTGTTTTTT

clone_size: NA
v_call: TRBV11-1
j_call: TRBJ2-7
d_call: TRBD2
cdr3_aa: CVSSLLAGWPAYEQYF
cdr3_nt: TGTGTTAGCAGCTTACTAGCGGGATGGCCGGCCTACGAGCAGTACTTC

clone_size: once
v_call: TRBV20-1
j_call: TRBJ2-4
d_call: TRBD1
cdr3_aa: CSARHPDRGIRKAKTIQYF
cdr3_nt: TGCAGTGCTAGACACCCGGACAGGGGGATTCGTAAAGCCAAAACCATTCAGTACTTC

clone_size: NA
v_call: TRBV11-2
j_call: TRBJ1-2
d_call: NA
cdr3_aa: CASSQPTGIYYVYTF
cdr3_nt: TGTGCCAGCAGCCAGCCAACAGGGATTTACTATGTCTACACCTTC

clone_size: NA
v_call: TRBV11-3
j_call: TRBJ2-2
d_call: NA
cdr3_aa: CASSFATGELFF
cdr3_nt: TGTGCCAGCAGCTTCGCTACCGGGGAGCTGTTTTTT

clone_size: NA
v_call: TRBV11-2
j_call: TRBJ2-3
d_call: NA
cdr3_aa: CANSTLAGEDTQYF
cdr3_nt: TGTGCCAACAGTACCCTAGCTGGTGAAGATACGCAGTATTTT

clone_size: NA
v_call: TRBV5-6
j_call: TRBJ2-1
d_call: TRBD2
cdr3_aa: CASNLRGDGSYNEQFF
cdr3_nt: TGTGCCAGCAACTTGCGGGGGGACGGTTCCTACAATGAGCAGTTCTTC

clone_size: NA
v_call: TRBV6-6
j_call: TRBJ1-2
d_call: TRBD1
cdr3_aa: CASSYQGQGDGGYTF
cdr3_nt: TGTGCCAGCAGTTACCAGGGACAGGGAGATGGTGGCTACACCTTC

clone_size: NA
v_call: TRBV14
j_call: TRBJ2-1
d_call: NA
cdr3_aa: CAGSQDTRLAFFNKQFF
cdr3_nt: TGTGCCGGCAGCCAAGATACTCGGCTAGCATTTTTTAATAAGCAGTTCTTC

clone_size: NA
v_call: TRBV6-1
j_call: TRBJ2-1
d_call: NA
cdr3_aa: CARSARGAFNEQFF
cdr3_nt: TGTGCCAGAAGTGCCCGCGGGGCATTCAATGAGCAGTTCTTC

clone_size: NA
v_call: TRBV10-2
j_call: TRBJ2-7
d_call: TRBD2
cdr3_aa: CASKSGGYEQYF
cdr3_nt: TGCGCCAGCAAGAGCGGGGGGTACGAGCAGTACTTC

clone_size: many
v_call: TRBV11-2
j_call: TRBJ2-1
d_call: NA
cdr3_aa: CASSLDRETINEQFF
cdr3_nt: TGTGCCAGCAGCTTAGATCGGGAGACCATCAATGAGCAGTTCTTC